These T cell receptor beta chains were read from a single sample in a study of T cell responses to AZD1222 COVID-19 vaccine. This table comes from immunoSEQ multiplex PCR, and its TCRdb copy is limited to in-frame clones, with some not included. Here the sample spans roughly 35,000 clones, more than 75% being singletons. This specimen was peripheral blood, taken 28 days after the second AZD1222 dose. The source of these receptors is an adult who received the AZD1222 COVID-19 vaccine. Both conserved end residues are trimmed from each CDR3. Each record gives: V gene, clone size, CDR3 protein. Clone size is given for some rows only: seen once, a few or many times, or a class if the clone is expanded.

>TRBV24-1|NA
ATSDLIRRVYGYT
>TRBV7-9|NA
ASSLFGGSPAEQY
>TRBV18|NA
ASSPSGGSYEQY
>TRBV6-2/TRBV6-3|NA
ASSYTDTGELF
>TRBV5-1|NA
ASSSRDISSPLH
>TRBV19|few
ASSKPSGRNKNTEAF
>TRBV18|NA
ASSPRQGAMSSYNSPLH
>TRBV6-1|NA
ASSEGLSYGYT
>TRBV6-5|NA
AILAGSSTGELF
>TRBV5-6|NA
ASSARTGFDEQY
>TRBV5-8|NA
ASSPEQGLYTEAF
>TRBV20-1|NA
SASRRGGQIGELF
>TRBV19|NA
ASSIRGPYNEQF
>TRBV7-2|few
ASSTSVAAGGGEQF
>TRBV3-1/TRBV3-2|few
ASSVTGRGSTEAF
>TRBV12-2|few
ASRPRGTPNSSYNEQF
>TRBV28|NA
ASSLGGSHQPQH
>TRBV19|NA
ASSTGRDNQPQH
>TRBV19|NA
ASSIGSGGDTGELF
>TRBV11-3|NA
ATSGRGGYNEQF
>TRBV2|NA
ASSDPGTAKNIQY
>TRBV6-5|NA
ASSLQGRLTGELF
>TRBV27|NA
ASSPFSGRGADTQY
>TRBV3-1/TRBV3-2|NA
ASSQAREQF
>TRBV27|few
ASSLDSPQGGLLSTGELF
>TRBV15|NA
ATSGDYNEQF
>TRBV7-6|once
ASSTGGAYEQY
>TRBV27|NA
ATSQGRGYT
>TRBV10-3|NA
AISEDRGETAWAAF
>TRBV2|NA
ASSEEGIGGATIGYT
>TRBV10-2|NA
ASSDYGTDGYT
>TRBV6-5|NA
ASGGFETQY
>TRBV18|few
ASSPETGYGYT
>TRBV7-2|NA
ASSRTGLSGNTIY
>TRBV9|NA
ASSATSGVNNEQF
>TRBV3-1/TRBV3-2|NA
ASSQDASGSGTQY
>TRBV6-2/TRBV6-3|NA
ASSNNLQEEGDPYEQY
>TRBV18|NA
ASSGMIRPDEKLF
>TRBV7-3|once
ASSLRAGTAEQF
>TRBV29-1|NA
SAKRDRGPEAF
>TRBV18|NA
ASSPGRGGYNEKLF
>TRBV5-1|NA
ASSLSLRSAAGELF
>TRBV7-2|once
ASSLDRSYEQY